The entry below describes one TCR beta chain. It was with 60 Vbeta and 13 Jbeta primers that the PCR ran. Here immunoSEQ multiplex PCR was the method, and the copy in TCRdb shows in-frame clones only, minus some. Of some 200,000 clones in the sample, approximately 85% were seen once. These data originate in a study of cytomegalovirus exposure and HLA in healthy donors. Study as a whole: Membership in the Caucasian-associated ancestry cluster was found for 65% to 85% of approximately 400 genotyped donors.

V lost 1 base to trimming and J lost 4 bases; unmatched junction nucleotides: 5. Germline CDR1 and CDR2: LNHNV and YYDKDF (reference sequence). The CDR3 consists of 15 residues. The clonotype originates from a woman under 30 in good health and CMV-seronegative. The genes are TRBV15 and TRBJ1-1; 8 bases fit TRBD1. Specimen: PBMCs. CDR3 nucleotides: TGTGCCACCAGCAGAGCCACTACAGGGGGCACTGAAGCTTTCTTT. It encodes CATSRATTGGTEAFF.